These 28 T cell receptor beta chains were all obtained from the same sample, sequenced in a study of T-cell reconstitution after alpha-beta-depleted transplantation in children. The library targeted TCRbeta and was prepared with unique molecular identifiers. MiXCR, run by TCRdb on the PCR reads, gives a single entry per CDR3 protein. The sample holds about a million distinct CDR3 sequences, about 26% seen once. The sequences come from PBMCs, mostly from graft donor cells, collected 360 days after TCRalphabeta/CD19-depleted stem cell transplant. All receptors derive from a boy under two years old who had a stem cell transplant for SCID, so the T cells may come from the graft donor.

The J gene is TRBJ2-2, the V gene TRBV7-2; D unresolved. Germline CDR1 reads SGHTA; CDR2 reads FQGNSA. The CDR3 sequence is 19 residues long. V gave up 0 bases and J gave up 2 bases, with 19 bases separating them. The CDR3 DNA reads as TGTGCCAGCAGCTTAGCCTTCAGGTCGATAACACTAAACACCGGGGAGCTGTTTTTT. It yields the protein CASSLAFRSITLNTGELFF.

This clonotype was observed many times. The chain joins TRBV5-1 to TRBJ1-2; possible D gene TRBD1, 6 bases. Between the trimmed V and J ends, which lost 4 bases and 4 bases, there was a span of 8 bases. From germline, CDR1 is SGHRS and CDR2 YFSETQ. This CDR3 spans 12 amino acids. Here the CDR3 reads CASSADSYGYTF. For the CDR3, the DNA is TGCGCCAGCAGCGCGGACAGCTATGGCTACACCTTC.

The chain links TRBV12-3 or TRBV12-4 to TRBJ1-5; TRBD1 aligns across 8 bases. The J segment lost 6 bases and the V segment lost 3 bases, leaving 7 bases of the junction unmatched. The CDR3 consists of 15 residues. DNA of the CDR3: TGTGCCAGCAGTTTGTCCCCAGGGGGCGGTCAGCCCCAGCATTTT. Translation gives CASSLSPGGGQPQHF.

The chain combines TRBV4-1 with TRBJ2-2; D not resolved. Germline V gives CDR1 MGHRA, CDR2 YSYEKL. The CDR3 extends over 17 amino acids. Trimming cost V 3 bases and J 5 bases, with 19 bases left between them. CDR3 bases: TGCGCCAGCAGCCAGCAGGAGAGGCTAGTCCGAACCGGGGAGCTGTTTTTT. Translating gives CASSQQERLVRTGELFF.

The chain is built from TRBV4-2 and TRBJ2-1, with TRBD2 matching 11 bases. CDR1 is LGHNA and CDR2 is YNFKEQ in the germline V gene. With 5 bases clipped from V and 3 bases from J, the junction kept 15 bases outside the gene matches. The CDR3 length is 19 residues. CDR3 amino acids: CASSVYLAGGSIYYNEQFF. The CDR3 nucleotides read TGTGCCAGCAGCGTCTATCTAGCGGGGGGATCTATCTACTACAATGAGCAGTTCTTC.

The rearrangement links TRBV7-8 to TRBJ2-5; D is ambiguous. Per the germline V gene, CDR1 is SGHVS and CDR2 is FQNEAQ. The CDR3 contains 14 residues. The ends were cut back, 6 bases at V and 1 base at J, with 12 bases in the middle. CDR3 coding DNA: TGTGCCAGCAGGGCCCAGATTCTCCAAGAGACCCAGTACTTC. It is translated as CASRAQILQETQYF.

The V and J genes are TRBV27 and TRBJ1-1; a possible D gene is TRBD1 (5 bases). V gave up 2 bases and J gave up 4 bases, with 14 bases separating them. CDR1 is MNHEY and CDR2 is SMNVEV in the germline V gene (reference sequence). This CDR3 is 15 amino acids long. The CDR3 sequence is CASSLEGLPGTEAFF. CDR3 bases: TGTGCCAGCAGTTTAGAGGGGCTGCCGGGCACTGAAGCTTTCTTT.

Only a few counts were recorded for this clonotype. CDR3 bases: TGTGCCAGCAGTTACTCGGGTTTTTGGGGGAATGAGCAGTTCTTC. It translates to CASSYSGFWGNEQFF. The chain carries TRBV6-5 and TRBJ2-1; D possibly matches TRBD1 or TRBD2 (5 bases each). The germline V gene has CDR1 MNHEY and CDR2 SVGAGI. Trimming took 0 bases from V and 7 from J, leaving 13 bases between them. The length of the CDR3 is 15 residues.

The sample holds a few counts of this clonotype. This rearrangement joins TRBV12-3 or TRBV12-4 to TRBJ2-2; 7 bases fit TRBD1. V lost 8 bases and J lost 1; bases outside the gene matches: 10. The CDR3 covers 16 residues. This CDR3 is CASVVSGTVNTGELFF. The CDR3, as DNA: TGTGCCAGCGTCGTCTCCGGGACAGTGAACACCGGGGAGCTGTTTTTT.

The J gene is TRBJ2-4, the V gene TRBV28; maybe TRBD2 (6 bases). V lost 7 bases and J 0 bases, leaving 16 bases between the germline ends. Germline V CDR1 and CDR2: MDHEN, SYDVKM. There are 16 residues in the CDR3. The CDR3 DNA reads TGTGCCAGCACCCCCTGGGGGGAGGTAGCCAAAAACATTCAGTACTTC. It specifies CASTPWGEVAKNIQYF. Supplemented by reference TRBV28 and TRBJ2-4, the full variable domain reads DVKVTQSSRYLVKRTGEKVFLECVQDMDHENMFWYRQDPGLGLRLIYFSYDVKMKEKGDIPEGYSVSREKKERFSLILESASTNQTSMYLCASTPWGEVAKNIQYFGAGTRLSVL.

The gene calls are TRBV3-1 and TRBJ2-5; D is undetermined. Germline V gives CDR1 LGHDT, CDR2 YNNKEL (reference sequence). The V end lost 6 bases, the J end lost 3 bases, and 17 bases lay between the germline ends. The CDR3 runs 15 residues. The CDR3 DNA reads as TGTGCCAGCAGTTACTCCGGCAAGTCGGAAGAGACCCAGTACTTC. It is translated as CASSYSGKSEETQYF.

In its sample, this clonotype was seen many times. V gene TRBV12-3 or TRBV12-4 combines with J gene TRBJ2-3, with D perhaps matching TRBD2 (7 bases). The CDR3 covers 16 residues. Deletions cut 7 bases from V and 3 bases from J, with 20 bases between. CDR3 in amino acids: CASTRGGGGETDTQYF. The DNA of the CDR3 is TGTGCCAGCACCCGAGGTGGGGGGGGCGAAACAGATACGCAGTATTTT.

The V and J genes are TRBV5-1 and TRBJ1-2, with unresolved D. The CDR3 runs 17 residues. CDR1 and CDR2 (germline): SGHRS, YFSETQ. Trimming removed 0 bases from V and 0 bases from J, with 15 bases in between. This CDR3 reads CASSLDVSGSTNYGYTF. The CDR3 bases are TGCGCCAGCAGCTTGGATGTGTCGGGATCAACTAACTATGGCTACACCTTC.

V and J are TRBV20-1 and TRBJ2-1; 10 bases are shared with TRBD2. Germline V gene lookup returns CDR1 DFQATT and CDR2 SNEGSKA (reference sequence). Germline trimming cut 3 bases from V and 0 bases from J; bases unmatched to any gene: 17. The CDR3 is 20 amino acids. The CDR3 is CSARPPRSSGGPSSYNEQFF. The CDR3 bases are TGCAGTGCTAGGCCCCCTCGGAGTAGCGGGGGGCCGAGCTCCTACAATGAGCAGTTCTTC.

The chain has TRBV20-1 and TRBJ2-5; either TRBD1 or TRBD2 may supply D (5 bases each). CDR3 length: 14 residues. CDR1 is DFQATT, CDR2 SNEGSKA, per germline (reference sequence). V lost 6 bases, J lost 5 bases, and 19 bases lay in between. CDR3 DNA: TGCAGTGCCGCGGAGTCGGCCTGGGGGGAGACCCAGTACTTC. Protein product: CSAAESAWGETQYF.

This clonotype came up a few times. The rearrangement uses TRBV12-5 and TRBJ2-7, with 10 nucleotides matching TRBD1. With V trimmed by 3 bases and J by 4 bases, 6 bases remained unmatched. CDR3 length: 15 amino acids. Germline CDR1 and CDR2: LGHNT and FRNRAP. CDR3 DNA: TGTGCTAGTGGTTTACCCTCGGACAGGGGGTACGAGCAGTACTTC. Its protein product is CASGLPSDRGYEQYF.

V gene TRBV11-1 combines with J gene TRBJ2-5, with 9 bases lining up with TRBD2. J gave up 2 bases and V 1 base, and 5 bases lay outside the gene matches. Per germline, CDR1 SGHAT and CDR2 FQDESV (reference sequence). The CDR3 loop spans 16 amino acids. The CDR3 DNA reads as TGTGCCAGCAGCTTAGAGGGACTAGCTGCGCAAGAGACCCAGTACTTC. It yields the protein CASSLEGLAAQETQYF.

The CDR3 is CASSQGFSGTRYTGELFF. The CDR3 nucleotides read TGTGCCAGCAGCCAAGGCTTCTCCGGGACTCGATACACCGGGGAGCTGTTTTTT. The chain has TRBV4-2 and TRBJ2-2; D is possibly TRBD2 (6 bases). Deletions cut 1 base from V and 3 bases from J, with 18 bases between. The CDR3 loop spans 18 amino acids. Germline lookup yields CDR1 LGHNA and CDR2 YNFKEQ.

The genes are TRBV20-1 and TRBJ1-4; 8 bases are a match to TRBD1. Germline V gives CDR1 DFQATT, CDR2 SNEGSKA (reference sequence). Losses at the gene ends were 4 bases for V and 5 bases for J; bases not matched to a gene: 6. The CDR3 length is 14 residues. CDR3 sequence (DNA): TGCAGTGCTATGGACAGGGCCAACAATGAAAAACTGTTTTTT. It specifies CSAMDRANNEKLFF.

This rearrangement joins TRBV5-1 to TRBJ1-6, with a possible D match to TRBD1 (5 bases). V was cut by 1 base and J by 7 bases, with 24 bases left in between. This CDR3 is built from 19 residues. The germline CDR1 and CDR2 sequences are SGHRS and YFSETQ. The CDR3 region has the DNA TGCGCCAGCAGCTTGTTTTCAGGGAGGGAAAACGAACGGAATTCACCCCTCCACTTT. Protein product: CASSLFSGRENERNSPLHF.

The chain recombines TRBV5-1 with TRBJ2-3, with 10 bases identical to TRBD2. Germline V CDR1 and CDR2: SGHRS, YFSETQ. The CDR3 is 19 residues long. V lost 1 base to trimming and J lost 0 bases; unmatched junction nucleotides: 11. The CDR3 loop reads CASSLRFASGGSSTDTQYF. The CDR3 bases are TGCGCCAGCAGCTTGCGGTTTGCTAGCGGGGGATCCAGCACAGATACGCAGTATTTT.

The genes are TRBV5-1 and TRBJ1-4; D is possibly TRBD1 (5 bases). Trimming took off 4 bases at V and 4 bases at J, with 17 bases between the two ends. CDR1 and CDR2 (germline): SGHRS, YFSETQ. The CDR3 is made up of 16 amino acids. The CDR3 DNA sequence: TGCGCCAGCAGCCTGGGACCTGGGCAGGGTAATGAAAAACTGTTTTTT. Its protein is CASSLGPGQGNEKLFF.

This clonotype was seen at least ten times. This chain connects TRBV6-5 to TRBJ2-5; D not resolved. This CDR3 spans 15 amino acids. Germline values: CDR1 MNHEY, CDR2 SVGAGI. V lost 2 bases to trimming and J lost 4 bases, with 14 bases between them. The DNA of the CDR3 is TGTGCCAGCAGTTACAAGGGCCCACAGACAGAGACCCAGTACTTC. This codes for CASSYKGPQTETQYF.

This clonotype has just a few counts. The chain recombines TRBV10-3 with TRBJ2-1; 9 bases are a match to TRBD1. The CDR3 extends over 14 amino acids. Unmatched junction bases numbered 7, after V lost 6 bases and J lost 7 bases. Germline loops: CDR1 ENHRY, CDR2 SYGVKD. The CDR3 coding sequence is TGTGCCATCAGCGCCGGGACAGGGTGGAATGAGCAGTTCTTC. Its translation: CAISAGTGWNEQFF.

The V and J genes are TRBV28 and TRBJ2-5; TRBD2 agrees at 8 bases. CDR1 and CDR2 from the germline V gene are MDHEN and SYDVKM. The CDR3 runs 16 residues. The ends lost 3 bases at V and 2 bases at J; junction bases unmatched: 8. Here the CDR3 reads CASSFRGGARQETQYF. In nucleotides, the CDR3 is TGTGCCAGCAGTTTTCGGGGGGGGGCCCGGCAAGAGACCCAGTACTTC.

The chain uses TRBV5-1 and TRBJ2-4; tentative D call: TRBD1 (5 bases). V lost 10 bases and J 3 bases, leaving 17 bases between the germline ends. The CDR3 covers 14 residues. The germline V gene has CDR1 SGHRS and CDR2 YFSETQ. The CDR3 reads CAGQPTDLKNIQYF. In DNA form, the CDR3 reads TGCGCCGGCCAGCCGACAGATCTCAAAAACATTCAGTACTTC.

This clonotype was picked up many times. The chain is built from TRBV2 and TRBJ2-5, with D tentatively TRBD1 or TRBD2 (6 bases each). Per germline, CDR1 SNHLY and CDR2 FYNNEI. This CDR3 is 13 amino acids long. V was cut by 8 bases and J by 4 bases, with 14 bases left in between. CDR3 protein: CASLLEGGETQYF. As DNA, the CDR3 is TGTGCCAGCCTCCTCGAGGGGGGAGAGACCCAGTACTTC.

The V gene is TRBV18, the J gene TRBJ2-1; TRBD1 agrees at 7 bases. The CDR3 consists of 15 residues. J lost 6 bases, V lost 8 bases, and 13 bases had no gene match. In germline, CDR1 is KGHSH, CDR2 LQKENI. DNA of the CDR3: TGTGCCAGCCGACAGGGTTTAGGCCTGGGCAATGAGCAGTTCTTC. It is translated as CASRQGLGLGNEQFF.